This T cell receptor (beta chain) appears in the sequencing data of a study of early T cells in non-severe SARS-CoV-2 infection (TCRdb year 2021). In the study overall: TCR sequencing used bulk RNA from unsorted whole blood, so alpha and beta chains could not be paired.

About this clonotype: Its antigen has not been determined. The input lacks base qualities; no much larger clone sits a single base away.

Its CDR3 holds 17 amino acids, cysteine through phenylalanine. Of all the DNA, just the CDR3 is kept, 51 bases in frame from base 1. The germline V gene (reference sequence) specifies GTSNPN as CDR1 and SVGIG as CDR2. V and J lose 2 bases and 2 bases, and a span of 20 bases separates them. Libraries were constructed by 5' RACE. Sequenced on a NextSeq 500. The TCR library protocol attached unique molecular identifiers to individual cDNA molecules to correct for sequencing error and PCR bias. Both TCR alpha and beta chains were sequenced, and tight co-correlation was observed between alpha and beta sequence abundances in each sample. Turning to the authors' computational methods: V gene, J gene and CDR3 annotation of TCR sequences was performed with Decombinator V4. Expanded TCRs were defined as changing significantly between any two time points under a Poisson model with p below 0.0001. TCR abundances were normalised to the total number of TCRs sequenced per sample and were expressed as counts per million. MAIT TCRs were defined by TRAV1-2 paired with TRAJ12, TRAJ20 or TRAJ33, and iNKT TCRs by TRAV10 paired with TRAJ18. VDJdb, accessed on 1 November 2021, was searched for TCRs annotated for CMV, EBV and SARS-CoV-2, and TCRs annotated for more than one antigen were excluded. The public reads were reanalyzed by TCRdb: fastp trimming at Q25, MiXCR alignment, in-frame beta chains only. CDR3 protein sequences are deduplicated, and each keeps its most common genes and DNA. TCRdb, not the original authors, processed these V and J calls. Counted in this sample were about 110,000 distinct CDR3 sequences; about 12% of them appeared once. Of the sample, less than 4.5% falls within the top ten clones.

Set within a cohort of healthcare workers in London, UK, this nested case-control study involved weekly PCR testing of nasopharyngeal swabs along with blood sampling. Healthcare workers were recruited during the week of the UK lockdown, between 23 and 31 March 2020, and followed weekly for up to about 15 weeks. What the study reported, not specific to this receptor: Matching against VDJdb was skewed toward anti-spike CD8 responses, likely underestimated virus-specific expansions, and missed private and CD4 specificities.

The clonotype was recovered from an adult who was a healthcare worker with PCR-confirmed SARS-CoV-2 infection or an uninfected control (not recorded which). The chain is assembled from TRBV30 and TRBJ2-3, with the D segment possibly TRBD1 or TRBD2, each aligning over 6 bases. This material consisted of whole blood, taken at baseline. CDR3 region: CAWSPTLGGPPTDTQYF. The DNA reads as follows: TGTGCCTGGAGTCCGACTTTAGGGGGGCCCCCCACAGATACGCAGTATTTT.